Included here is one TCR beta chain sequence, with context. This specimen belongs to a study of T cell changes during pregnancy in multiple sclerosis. This CDR3 is 14 amino acids long. Germline V lookup: CDR1 SGHRS, CDR2 YFSETQ. V trimming: 4 bases; J trimming: 1 base; junction bases outside the gene matches: 4. The method was immunoSEQ multiplex PCR; TCRdb's version includes in-frame clones alone and lacks a portion of them. The table has fewer than 75,000 clones, about 91% seen once. The chain combines TRBV5-1 with TRBJ2-5, with 7 positions matching TRBD1. The receptor was isolated from a female donor with multiple sclerosis, enrolled in a pregnancy study. The input for sequencing was peripheral blood, taken in the first trimester of pregnancy. Here the CDR3 reads CASSPGTVQETQYF. The DNA of the CDR3 is TGCGCCAGCAGCCCTGGGACAGTCCAAGAGACCCAGTACTTC.